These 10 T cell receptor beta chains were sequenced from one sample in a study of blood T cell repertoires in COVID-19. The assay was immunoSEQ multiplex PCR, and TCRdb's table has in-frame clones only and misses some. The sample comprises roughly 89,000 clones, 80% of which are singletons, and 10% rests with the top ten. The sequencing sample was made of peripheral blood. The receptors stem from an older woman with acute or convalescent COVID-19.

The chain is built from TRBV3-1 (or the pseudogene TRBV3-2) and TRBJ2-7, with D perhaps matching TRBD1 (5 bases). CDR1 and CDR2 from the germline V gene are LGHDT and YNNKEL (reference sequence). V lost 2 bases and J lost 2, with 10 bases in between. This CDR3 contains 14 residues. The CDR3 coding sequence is TGTGCCAGCAGCCAATGGGGCCTACCCTACGAGCAGTACTTC. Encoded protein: CASSQWGLPYEQYF.

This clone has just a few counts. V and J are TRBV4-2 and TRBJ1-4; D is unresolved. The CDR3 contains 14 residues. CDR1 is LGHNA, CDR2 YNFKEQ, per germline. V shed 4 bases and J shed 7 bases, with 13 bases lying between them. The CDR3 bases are TGTGCCAGCAGCCCTGGGAAGGGAGGTGAAAAACTGTTTTTT. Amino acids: CASSPGKGGEKLFF.

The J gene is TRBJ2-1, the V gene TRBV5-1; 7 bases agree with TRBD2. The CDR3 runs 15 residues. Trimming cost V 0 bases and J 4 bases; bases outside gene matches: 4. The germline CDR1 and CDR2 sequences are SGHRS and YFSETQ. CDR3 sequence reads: CASSLVSSGYNEQFF. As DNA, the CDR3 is TGCGCCAGCAGCTTGGTGTCTAGCGGATACAATGAGCAGTTCTTC. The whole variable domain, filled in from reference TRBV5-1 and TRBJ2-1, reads KAGVTQTPRYLIKTRGQQVTLSCSPISGHRSVSWYQQTPGQGLQFLFEYFSETQRNKGNFPGRFSGRQFSNSRSEMNVSTLELGDSALYLCASSLVSSGYNEQFFGPGTRLTVL.

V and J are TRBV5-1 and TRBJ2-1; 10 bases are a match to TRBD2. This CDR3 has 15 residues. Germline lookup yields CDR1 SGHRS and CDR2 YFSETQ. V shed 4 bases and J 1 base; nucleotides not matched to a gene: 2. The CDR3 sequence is CASSLLAGSYNEQFF. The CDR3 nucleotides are TGCGCCAGCAGCCTACTAGCGGGGTCCTACAATGAGCAGTTCTTC.

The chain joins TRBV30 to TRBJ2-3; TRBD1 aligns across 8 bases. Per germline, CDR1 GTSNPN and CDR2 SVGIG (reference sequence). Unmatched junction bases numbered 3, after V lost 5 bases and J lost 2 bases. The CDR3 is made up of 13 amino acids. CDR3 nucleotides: TGTGCCTGGGACAGGGGTCCCACAGATACGCAGTATTTT. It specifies CAWDRGPTDTQYF.

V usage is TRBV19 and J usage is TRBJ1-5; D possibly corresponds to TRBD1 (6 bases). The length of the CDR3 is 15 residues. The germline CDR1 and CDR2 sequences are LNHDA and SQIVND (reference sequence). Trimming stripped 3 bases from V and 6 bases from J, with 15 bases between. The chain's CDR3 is CASSILPGVGQPQHF. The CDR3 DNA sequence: TGTGCCAGTAGTATTCTACCAGGGGTAGGTCAGCCCCAGCATTTT.

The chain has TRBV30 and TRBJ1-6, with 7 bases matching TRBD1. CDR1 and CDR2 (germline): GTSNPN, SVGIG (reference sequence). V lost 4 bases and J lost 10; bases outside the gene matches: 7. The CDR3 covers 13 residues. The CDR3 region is CAWTQGVRSPLHF. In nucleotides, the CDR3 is TGTGCCTGGACCCAGGGGGTGAGGTCACCCCTCCACTTT.

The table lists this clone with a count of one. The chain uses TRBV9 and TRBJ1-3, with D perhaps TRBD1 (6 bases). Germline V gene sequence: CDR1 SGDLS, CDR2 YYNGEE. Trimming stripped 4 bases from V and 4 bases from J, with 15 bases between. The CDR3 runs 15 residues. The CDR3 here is CASSLGQTSGNTIYF. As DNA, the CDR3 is TGTGCCAGCAGCTTGGGACAAACGAGCGGAAACACCATATATTTT.

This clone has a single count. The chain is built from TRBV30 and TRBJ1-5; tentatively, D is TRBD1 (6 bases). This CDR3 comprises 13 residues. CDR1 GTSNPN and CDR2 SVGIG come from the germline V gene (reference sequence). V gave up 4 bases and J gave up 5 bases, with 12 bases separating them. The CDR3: CAWNEQGDQPQHF. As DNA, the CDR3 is TGTGCCTGGAACGAACAGGGAGATCAGCCCCAGCATTTT.

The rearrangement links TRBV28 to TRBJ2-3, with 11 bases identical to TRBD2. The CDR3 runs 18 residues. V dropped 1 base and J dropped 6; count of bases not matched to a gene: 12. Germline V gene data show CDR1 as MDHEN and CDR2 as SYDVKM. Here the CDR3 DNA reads TGTGCCAGCAGTTTATTAGGCGGGGGACTAGCGGTGGGGGATACGCAGTATTTT. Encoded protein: CASSLLGGGLAVGDTQYF.